Given below is one T cell receptor (beta chain) in context. Its matching antigen is unknown. These data belong to a study of cytomegalovirus exposure and HLA in healthy donors. Study information: One earlier analysis, a look at about 179 million T cells, found some 110 million unique TCR beta sequences. Study results and limitations: Presence/absence analyses assumed roughly uniform sequencing depth across donors. Differences between HLA loci emerged in a later analysis of TCR association rates, with DRB1 most and HLA-C fewest.

V lost 3 bases and J 0 bases, leaving 10 bases between the germline ends. The CDR3 runs 16 residues. Germline lookup yields CDR1 SGDLS and CDR2 YYNGEE. The primer mix had 60 Vbeta and 13 Jbeta primers. Sequencing used immunoSEQ multiplex PCR; TCRdb keeps in-frame clones, though not all of them. This sample yields 100,000 to 150,000 clones, of which 72% are seen a single time; 3.5% to 4.5% belongs to the top ten. This chain links TRBV9 with TRBJ1-6; D is uncertain. This clonotype was sampled from a man aged 30 to 39 in good health and CMV-seronegative. The sample comprised PBMCs. This CDR3 is CASSARGSSYNSPLHF. The CDR3 nucleotides are TGTGCCAGCAGCGCCCGAGGGAGCTCCTATAATTCACCCCTCCACTTT.